This T cell receptor (beta chain) was captured in a study of persistence of HIV-infected CD4 T cells. This CDR3 spans 14 amino acids. V lost 5 bases and J lost 3, with 13 bases in between. Germline V gene sequence: CDR1 SGHTA, CDR2 FQGNSA. This was the immunoSEQ version 4 assay in survey mode. Measured with immunoSEQ multiplex PCR; TCRdb has only the in-frame clones, and not every one. The sample has 37,000 or so clones; approximately 84% are singletons. This clone has only one observation. Antigen: not known. The identical CDR3 is also encoded by other nucleotide sequences in the sample. Lysates of CMV-infected fibroblasts at approximately 9.6 ug/mL stimulated these cells. CD40L/CD69 double-negative CD45RO-high memory CD4+ T cells were collected. PBMCs were depleted of CD8+ T cells before stimulation.

The chain has TRBV7-2 and TRBJ1-1; tentative D call: TRBD1 (5 bases). The source material was CD4+ T cells sorted from PBMCs after approximately 19-hour stimulation, sampled from a patient who received antiretroviral therapy. This TCR was recovered from an adult man with HIV who was CMV-seropositive. The CDR3: CASSPDTGYTEAFF. CDR3 sequence (DNA): TGTGCCAGCAGCCCGGACACGGGCTACACTGAAGCTTTCTTT.